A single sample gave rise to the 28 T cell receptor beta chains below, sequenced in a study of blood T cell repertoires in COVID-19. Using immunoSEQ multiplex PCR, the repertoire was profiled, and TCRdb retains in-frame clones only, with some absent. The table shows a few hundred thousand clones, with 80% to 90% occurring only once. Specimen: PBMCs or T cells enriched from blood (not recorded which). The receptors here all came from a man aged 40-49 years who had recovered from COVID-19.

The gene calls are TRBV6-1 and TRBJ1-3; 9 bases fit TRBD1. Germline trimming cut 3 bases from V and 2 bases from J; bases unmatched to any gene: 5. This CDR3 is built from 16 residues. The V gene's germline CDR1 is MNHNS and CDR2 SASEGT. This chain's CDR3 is CASSDQQGAAGNTIYF. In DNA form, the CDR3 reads TGTGCCAGCAGTGACCAACAGGGGGCGGCTGGAAACACCATATATTTT.

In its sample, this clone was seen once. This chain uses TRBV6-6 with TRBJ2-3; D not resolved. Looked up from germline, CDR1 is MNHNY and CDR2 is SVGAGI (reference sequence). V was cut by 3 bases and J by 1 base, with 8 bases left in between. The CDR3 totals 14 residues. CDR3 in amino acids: CASSYVPGTDTQYF. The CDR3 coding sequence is TGTGCCAGCAGTTATGTTCCGGGCACAGATACGCAGTATTTT.

CDR3 region: CASRGAGGRGEQFF. In DNA form, the CDR3 reads TGTGCCAGCAGAGGAGCGGGGGGGCGAGGTGAGCAGTTCTTC. The chain joins TRBV6-4 to TRBJ2-1; 10 positions agree with TRBD2. V gave up 6 bases and J gave up 9 bases; unmatched junction bases: 8. Germline V gene lookup returns CDR1 MRHNA and CDR2 SNTAGT. This CDR3 has 14 residues.

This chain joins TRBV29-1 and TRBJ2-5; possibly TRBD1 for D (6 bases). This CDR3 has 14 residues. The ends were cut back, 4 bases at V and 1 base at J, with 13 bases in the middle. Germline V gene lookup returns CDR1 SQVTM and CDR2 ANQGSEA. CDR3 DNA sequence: TGCAGCGTTGTTGGTGGCAGGGGCCAAGAGACCCAGTACTTC. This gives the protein CSVVGGRGQETQYF.

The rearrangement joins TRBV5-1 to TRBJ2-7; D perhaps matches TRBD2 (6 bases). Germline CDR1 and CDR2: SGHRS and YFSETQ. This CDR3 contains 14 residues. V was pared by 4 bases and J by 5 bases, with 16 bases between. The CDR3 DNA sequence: TGCGCCAGCAGCCTGAGGAGGAGGGAGGACGAGCAGTACTTC. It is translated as CASSLRRREDEQYF.

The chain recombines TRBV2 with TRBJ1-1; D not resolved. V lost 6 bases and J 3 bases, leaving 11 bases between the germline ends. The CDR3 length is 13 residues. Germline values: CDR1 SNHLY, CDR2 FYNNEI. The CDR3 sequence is CASSVKEYTEAFF. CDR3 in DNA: TGTGCCAGCAGCGTCAAAGAGTACACTGAAGCTTTCTTT.

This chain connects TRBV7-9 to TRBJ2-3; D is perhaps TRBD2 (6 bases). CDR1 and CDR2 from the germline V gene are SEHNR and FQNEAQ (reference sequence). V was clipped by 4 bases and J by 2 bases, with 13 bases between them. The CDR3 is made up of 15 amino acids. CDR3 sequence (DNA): TGTGCCAGCAGCTCAGGGACTTCTATCACAGATACGCAGTATTTT. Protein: CASSSGTSITDTQYF. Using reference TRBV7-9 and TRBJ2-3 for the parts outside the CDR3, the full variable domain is DTGVSQNPRHKITKRGQNVTFRCDPISEHNRLYWYRQTLGQGPEFLTYFQNEAQLEKSRLLSDRFSAERPKGSFSTLEIQRTEQGDSAMYLCASSSGTSITDTQYFGPGTRLTVL.

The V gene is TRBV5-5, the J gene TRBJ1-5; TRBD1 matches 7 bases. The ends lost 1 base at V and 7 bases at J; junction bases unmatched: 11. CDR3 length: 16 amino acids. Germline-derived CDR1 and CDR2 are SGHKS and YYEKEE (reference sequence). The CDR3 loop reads CASSLNYGQVVQPQHF. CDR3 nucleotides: TGTGCCAGCAGCTTGAACTATGGACAGGTCGTCCAGCCCCAGCATTTT.

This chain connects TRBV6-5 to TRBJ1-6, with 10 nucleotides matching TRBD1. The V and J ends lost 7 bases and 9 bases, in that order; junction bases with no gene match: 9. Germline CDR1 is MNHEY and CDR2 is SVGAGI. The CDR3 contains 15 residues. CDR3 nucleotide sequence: TGTGCCAGCACCCTGACAGGGGGCGGGGGTTCACCCCTCCACTTT. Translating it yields CASTLTGGGGSPLHF.

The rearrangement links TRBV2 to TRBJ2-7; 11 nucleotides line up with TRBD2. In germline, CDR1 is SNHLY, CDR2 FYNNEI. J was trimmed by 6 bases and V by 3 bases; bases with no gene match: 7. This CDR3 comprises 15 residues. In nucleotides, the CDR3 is TGTGCCAGCAGTGATCTAGGTAGCGGGAGGGGCGAGCAGTACTTC. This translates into CASSDLGSGRGEQYF.

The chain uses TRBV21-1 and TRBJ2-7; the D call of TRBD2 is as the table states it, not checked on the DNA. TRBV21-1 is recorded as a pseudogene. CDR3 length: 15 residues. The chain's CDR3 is CASSKLAGVSYEQYF. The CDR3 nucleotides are TGTGCCAGCAGCAAACTAGCGGGAGTCAGTTACGAGCAGTACTTC.

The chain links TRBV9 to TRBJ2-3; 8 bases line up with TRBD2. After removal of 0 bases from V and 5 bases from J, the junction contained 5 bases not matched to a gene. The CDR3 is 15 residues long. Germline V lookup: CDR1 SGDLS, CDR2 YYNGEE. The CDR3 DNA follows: TGTGCCAGCAGCGTAGCTTCCCTAGCGGGAGATACGCAGTATTTT. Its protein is CASSVASLAGDTQYF. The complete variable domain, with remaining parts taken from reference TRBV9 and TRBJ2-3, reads DSGVTQTPKHLITATGQRVTLRCSPRSGDLSVYWYQQSLDQGLQFLIQYYNGEERAKGNILERFSAQQFPDLHSELNLSSLELGDSALYFCASSVASLAGDTQYFGPGTRLTVL.

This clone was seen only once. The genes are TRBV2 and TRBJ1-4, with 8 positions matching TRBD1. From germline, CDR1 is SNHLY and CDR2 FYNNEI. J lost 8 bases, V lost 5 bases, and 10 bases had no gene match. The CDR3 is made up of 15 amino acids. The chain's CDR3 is CASSRQGRSGEKLFF. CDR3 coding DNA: TGTGCCAGCAGTCGACAGGGGAGGTCTGGCGAAAAACTGTTTTTT.

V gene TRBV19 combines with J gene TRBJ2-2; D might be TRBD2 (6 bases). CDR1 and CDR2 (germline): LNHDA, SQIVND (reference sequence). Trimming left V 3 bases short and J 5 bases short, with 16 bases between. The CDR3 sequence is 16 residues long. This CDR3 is CASSMSASGGTGELFF. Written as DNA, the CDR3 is TGTGCCAGTAGTATGTCTGCCTCCGGGGGAACCGGGGAGCTGTTTTTT.

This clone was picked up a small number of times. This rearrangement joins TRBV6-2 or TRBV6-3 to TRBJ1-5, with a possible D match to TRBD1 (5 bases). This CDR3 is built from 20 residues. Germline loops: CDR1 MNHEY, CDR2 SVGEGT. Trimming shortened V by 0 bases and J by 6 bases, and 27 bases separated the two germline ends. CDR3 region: CASSYSIPMAGIPWAQPQHF. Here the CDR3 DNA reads TGTGCCAGCAGTTACTCGATACCGATGGCAGGGATCCCTTGGGCTCAGCCCCAGCATTTT.

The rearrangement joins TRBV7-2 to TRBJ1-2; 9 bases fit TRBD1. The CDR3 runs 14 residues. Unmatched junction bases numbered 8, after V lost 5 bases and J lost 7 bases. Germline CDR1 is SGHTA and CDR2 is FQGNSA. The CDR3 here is CASSLPGQGSGYTF. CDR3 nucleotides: TGTGCCAGCAGCCTCCCGGGACAGGGCTCTGGCTACACCTTC.

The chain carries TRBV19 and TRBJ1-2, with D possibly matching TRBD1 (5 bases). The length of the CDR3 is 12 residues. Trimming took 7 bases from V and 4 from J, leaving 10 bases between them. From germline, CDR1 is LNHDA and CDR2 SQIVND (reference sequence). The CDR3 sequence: CASKGQGYGYTF. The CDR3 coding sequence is TGTGCCAGTAAAGGACAAGGCTATGGCTACACCTTC.

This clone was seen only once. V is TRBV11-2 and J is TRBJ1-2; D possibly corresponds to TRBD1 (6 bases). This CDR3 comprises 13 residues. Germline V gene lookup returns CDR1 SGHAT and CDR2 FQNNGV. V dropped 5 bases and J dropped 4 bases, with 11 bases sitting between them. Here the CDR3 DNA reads TGTGCCAGCAGCCCCTCGGACAGCTATGGCTACACCTTC. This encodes CASSPSDSYGYTF.

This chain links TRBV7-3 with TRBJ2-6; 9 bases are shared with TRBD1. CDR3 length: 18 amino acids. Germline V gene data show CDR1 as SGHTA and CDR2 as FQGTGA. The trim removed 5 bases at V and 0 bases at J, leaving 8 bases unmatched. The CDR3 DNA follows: TGTGCCAGCAGCGTACAGGGGGCGCGGTACTCTGGGGCCAACGTCCTGACTTTC. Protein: CASSVQGARYSGANVLTF.

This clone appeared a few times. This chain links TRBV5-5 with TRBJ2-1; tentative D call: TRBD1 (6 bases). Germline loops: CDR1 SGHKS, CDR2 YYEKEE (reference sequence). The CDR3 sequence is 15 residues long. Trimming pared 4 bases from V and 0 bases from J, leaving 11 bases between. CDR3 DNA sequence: TGTGCCAGCAGCGGAGGACAGAGCTCCTACAATGAGCAGTTCTTC. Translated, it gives CASSGGQSSYNEQFF.

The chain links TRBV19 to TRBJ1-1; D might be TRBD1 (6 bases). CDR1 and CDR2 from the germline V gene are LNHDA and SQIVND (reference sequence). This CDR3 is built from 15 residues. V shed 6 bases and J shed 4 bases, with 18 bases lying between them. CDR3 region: CASSLSRTAITEAFF. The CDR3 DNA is TGTGCCAGTAGCCTAAGCCGGACAGCGATCACTGAAGCTTTCTTT.

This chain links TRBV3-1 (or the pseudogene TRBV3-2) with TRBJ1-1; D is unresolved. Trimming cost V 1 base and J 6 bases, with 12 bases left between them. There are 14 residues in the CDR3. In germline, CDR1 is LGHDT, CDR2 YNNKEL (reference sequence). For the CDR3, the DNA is TGTGCCAGCAGCCAAGCCCCGGGGATAGCTGAAGCTTTCTTT. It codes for CASSQAPGIAEAFF.

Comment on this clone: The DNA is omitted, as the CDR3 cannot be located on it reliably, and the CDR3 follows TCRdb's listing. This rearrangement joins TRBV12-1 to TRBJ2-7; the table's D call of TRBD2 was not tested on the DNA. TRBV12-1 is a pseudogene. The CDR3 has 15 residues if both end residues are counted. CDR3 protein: CASSFFGGGSYEQYF.

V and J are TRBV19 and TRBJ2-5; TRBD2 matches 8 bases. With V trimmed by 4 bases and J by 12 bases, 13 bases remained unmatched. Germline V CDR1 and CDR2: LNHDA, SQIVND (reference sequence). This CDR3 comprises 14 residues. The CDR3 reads CASSREGGRPPEYF. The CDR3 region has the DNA TGTGCCAGTAGTAGGGAAGGCGGGAGGCCCCCCGAGTACTTC.

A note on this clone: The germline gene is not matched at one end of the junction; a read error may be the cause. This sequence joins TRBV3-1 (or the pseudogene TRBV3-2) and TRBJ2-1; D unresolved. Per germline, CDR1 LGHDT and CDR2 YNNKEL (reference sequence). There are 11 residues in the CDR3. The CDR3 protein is CASSQRDSLVF. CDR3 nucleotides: TGTGCCAGCAGCCAACGAGATTCGCTGGTCTTC.

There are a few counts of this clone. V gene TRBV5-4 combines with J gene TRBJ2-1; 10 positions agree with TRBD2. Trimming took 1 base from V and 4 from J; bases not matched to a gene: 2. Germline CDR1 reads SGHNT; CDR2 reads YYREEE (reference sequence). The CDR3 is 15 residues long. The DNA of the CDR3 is TGTGCCAGCAGCTTGACTAGCGGGGTTTACAATGAGCAGTTCTTC. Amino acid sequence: CASSLTSGVYNEQFF.

CDR3 nucleotides: TGTGCCAGCAGTTTATCCGCAGGGGGCTTTACGGAAGCTTTCTTT. Its translation is CASSLSAGGFTEAFF. The chain has TRBV27 and TRBJ1-1, with 8 bases identical to TRBD1. The V gene's germline CDR1 is MNHEY and CDR2 SMNVEV (reference sequence). This CDR3 has 15 amino acids. With 0 bases clipped from V and 8 bases from J, the junction kept 8 bases outside the gene matches.

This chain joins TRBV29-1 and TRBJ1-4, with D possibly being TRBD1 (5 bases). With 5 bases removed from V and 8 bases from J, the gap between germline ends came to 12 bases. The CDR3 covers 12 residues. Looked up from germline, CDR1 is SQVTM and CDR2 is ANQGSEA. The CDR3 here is CSVFREGEKLFF. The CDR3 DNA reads TGCAGCGTTTTCAGGGAAGGGGAAAAACTGTTTTTT.